Listed here are 5 T cell receptor beta chains from one sample, sequenced in a study of cytotoxic CD8 clonotypes in ibrutinib-treated CLL. Produced via immunoSEQ multiplex PCR; TCRdb's table is partial and in-frame only. The table has about 32,000 clones, 71% seen once. The source material was PBMCs, sampled at disease progression, from a patient treated with ibrutinib. The source is a human donor with chronic lymphocytic leukemia.

This chain uses TRBV25-1 with TRBJ1-1, with no clear D. This CDR3 has 13 amino acids. Germline CDR1 and CDR2: MGHDK and SYGVNS. V lost 4 bases, J lost 6 bases, and 12 bases lay in between. CDR3 protein: CASSGGSIAEAFF. CDR3 nucleotide sequence: TGTGCCAGCAGTGGAGGGAGTATCGCTGAAGCTTTCTTT.

A few counts support this clone. V and J are TRBV6-6 and TRBJ2-7; D is perhaps TRBD1 (5 bases). V dropped 5 bases and J dropped 0 bases, with 11 bases sitting between them. The CDR3 has 14 residues. CDR1 is MNHNY and CDR2 is SVGAGI in the germline V gene (reference sequence). The CDR3 DNA sequence: TGTGCCAGCAGTCCCCGACAGTTCTCCTACGAGCAGTACTTC. Translated: CASSPRQFSYEQYF.

The genes are TRBV5-1 and TRBJ2-7; D possibly matches TRBD1 or TRBD2 (5 bases each). The CDR3 contains 16 residues. Germline CDR1 is SGHRS and CDR2 is YFSETQ. Between the trimmed V and J ends, which lost 0 bases and 0 bases, there was a span of 13 bases. The CDR3 DNA follows: TGCGCCAGCAGCTTGGTGGGCAGGGACGACTCCTACGAGCAGTACTTC. This codes for CASSLVGRDDSYEQYF.

The chain has TRBV6-1 and TRBJ1-4; 8 nucleotides line up with TRBD1. CDR1 is MNHNS and CDR2 is SASEGT in the germline V gene. CDR3 length: 13 amino acids. J was trimmed by 8 bases and V by 5 bases; bases with no gene match: 4. In DNA, the CDR3 is TGTGCCAGCAGTCGACAGGGGAAAGAAAAACTGTTTTTT. Its protein is CASSRQGKEKLFF.

This clone was observed a handful of times. This sequence joins TRBV11-2 and TRBJ1-2; TRBD1 agrees at 8 bases. V was clipped by 6 bases and J by 7 bases; unmatched bases: 10. CDR1 is SGHAT, CDR2 FQNNGV, per germline. The CDR3 totals 14 residues. CDR3 in amino acids: CASRVYQGAGGYTF. The DNA of the CDR3 is TGTGCCAGCAGAGTCTACCAGGGGGCAGGTGGCTACACCTTC.